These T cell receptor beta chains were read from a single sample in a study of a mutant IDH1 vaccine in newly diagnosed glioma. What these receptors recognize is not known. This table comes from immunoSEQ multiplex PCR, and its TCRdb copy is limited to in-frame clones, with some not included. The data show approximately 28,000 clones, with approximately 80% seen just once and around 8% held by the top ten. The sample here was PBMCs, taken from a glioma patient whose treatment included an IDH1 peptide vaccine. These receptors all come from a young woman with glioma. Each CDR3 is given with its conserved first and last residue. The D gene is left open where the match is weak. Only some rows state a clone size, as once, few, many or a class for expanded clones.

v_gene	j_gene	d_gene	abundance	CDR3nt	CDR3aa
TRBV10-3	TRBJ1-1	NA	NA	TGTGCCATCAGCGAGTCGGAGGGTGAAGCTTTCTTT	CAISESEGEAFF
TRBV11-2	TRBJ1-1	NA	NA	TGTGCCAGCAGCCGGAACCGGGACGTAGCTTTCTTT	CASSRNRDVAFF
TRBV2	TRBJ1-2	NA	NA	TGTGCCAGCAGTGATTGGGCAGGAATTGTCTATGGCTACACCTTC	CASSDWAGIVYGYTF
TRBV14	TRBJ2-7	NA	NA	TGTGCCAGCAGCCAAGGAAACGCCGTATACGAGCAGTACTTC	CASSQGNAVYEQYF
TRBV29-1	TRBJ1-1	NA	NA	TGCAGCGTCGTCCCCCCGGGGCCGAGGGACACTGAAGCTTTCTTT	CSVVPPGPRDTEAFF
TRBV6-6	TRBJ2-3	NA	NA	TGTGCCACCGGCTGGCCAGATACGCAGTATTTT	CATGWPDTQYF
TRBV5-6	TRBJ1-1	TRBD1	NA	TGTGCCAGCAGCTACCGACAGGGGAGGGTCACTGAAGCTTTCTTT	CASSYRQGRVTEAFF
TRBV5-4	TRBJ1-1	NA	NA	TGTGCCAGCAGCTTGGAGGGGTTCCGTGAAGCTTTCTTT	CASSLEGFREAFF
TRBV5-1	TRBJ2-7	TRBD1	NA	TGCGCCAGCAGCGAGACAGGGGGGGCCTACGAGCAGTACTTC	CASSETGGAYEQYF
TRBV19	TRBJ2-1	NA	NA	TGTGCCAGTAGAAGACAGGTCAGCTCCTACAATGAGCAGTTCTTC	CASRRQVSSYNEQFF
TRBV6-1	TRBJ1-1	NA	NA	TGTGCCAGCAGTGGAGCACTATGGACACTGAACACTGAAGCTTTCTTT	CASSGALWTLNTEAFF
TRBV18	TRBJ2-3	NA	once	TGTGCCAGCTCACCACAGGAAGATACGCAGTATTTT	CASSPQEDTQYF
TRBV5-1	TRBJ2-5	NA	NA	TGCGCCAGCAGCTCGAGCTTGAATGTGGAGACCCAGTACTTC	CASSSSLNVETQYF
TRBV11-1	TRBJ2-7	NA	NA	TGTGCCAGCAGCCAGAGACAGGAAACCTACGAGCAGTACTTC	CASSQRQETYEQYF
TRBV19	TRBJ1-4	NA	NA	TGTGCCAGTAGGGGCAGCGCTAATGAAAAACTGTTTTTT	CASRGSANEKLFF
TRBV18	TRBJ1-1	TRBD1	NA	TGTGCCAGCTCACTTTCGTCCGGGACAGCGAACACTGAAGCTTTCTTT	CASSLSSGTANTEAFF
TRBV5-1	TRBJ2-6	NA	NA	TGCGCCAGCAGCTTGGGGGGTGGGGCCAACGTCCTGACTTTC	CASSLGGGANVLTF
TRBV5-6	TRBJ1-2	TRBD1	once	TGTGCCAGCAGCCTTTACAGGGACAGCTCCTATGGCTACACCTTC	CASSLYRDSSYGYTF
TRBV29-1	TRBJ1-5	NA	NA	TGCAGCGTTCGGGCAGGTAGTAGCAATCAGCCCCAGCATTTT	CSVRAGSSNQPQHF
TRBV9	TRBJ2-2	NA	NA	TGTGCCAGCAGCGTAACAGGGACCGGGGAGCTGTTTTTT	CASSVTGTGELFF
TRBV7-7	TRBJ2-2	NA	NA	TGTGCTAGCAGCTTACATGGAGGAGTCGGGGAGCTGTTTTTT	CASSLHGGVGELFF
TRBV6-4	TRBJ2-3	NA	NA	TGTGCCAGCAGTGGTCCAGGGGGCACAGATACGCAGTATTTT	CASSGPGGTDTQYF
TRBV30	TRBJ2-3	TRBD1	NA	TGTGCCTGGAGTGCCGGGACAGGGGGTCGAGATACGCAGTATTTT	CAWSAGTGGRDTQYF
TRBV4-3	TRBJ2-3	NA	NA	TGCGCCAGCAGCCAAGAAAACAGGGCAGATACGCAGTATTTT	CASSQENRADTQYF
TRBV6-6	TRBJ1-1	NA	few	TGTGCCAGCAGTTACTCTGTCGGCCTCCAGAACGAAGCTTTCTTT	CASSYSVGLQNEAFF
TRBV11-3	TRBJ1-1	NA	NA	TGTGCCAGCAGCTTAGGACAGTCGAACACTGAAGCTTTCTTT	CASSLGQSNTEAFF
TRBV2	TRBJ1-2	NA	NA	TGTGCCAGCAGTCCTTGGGCCCCCTATGGCTACACCTTC	CASSPWAPYGYTF
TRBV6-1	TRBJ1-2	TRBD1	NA	TGTGCCAACCTGGGACAGGGGTGGGGCGGCTACACCTTC	CANLGQGWGGYTF
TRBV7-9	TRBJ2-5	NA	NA	TGTGCCAGCACTGGCGCCCAAGAGACCCAGTACTTC	CASTGAQETQYF
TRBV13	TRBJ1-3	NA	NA	TGTGCCAGCGCCGGGGGGTTCTCTGGAAACACCATATATTTT	CASAGGFSGNTIYF
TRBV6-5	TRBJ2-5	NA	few	TGTGCCAGCAGCTTGCAACTACAAGAGACCCAGTACTTC	CASSLQLQETQYF
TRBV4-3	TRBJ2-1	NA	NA	TGCGCCAGCAGCCACCCCCGGGACTCCTACAGCAATGAGCAGTTCTTC	CASSHPRDSYSNEQFF
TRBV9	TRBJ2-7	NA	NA	TGTGCCAGCAGCGCCGAAGCGCTCAAACAGGGTGACGAGCAGTACTTC	CASSAEALKQGDEQYF
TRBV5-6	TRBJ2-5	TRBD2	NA	TGTGCCAGCAGCTTATTGGTTAGCGGGGCGGAGACCCAGTACTTC	CASSLLVSGAETQYF